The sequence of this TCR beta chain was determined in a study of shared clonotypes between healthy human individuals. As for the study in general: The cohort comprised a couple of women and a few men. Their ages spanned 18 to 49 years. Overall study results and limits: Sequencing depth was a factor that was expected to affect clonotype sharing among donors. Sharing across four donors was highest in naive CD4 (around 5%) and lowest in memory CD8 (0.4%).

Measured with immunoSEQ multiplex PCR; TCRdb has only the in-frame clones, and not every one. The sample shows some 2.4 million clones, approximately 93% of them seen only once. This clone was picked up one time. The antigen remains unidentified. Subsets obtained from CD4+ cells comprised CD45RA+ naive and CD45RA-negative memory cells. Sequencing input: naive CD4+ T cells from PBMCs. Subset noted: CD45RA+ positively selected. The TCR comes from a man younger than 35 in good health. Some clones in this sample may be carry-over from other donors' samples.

CDR3 in amino acids: CASSFSGRSYNEQFF. CDR3 sequence (DNA): TGTGCCAGCAGCTTTAGCGGGAGGTCGTACAATGAGCAGTTCTTC. The genes are TRBV11-3 and TRBJ2-1, with 10 bases aligning to TRBD2. Germline CDR1 SGHNT, CDR2 YENEEA. The length of the CDR3 is 15 residues. Trimming cost V 3 bases and J 4 bases; bases outside gene matches: 3.